A single sample is the source of the 29 T cell receptor beta chains below, sequenced in a study of beta chain features in type 1 diabetes. As every portion of the isolated RNA was reverse transcribed, the sequencing read expressed TCRB transcripts. Assay used: immunoSEQ multiplex PCR; TCRdb lists only in-frame clones, some missing. The sample consists of hundreds of thousands of clones, about a sixth of them appearing once. Sequencing input: naive CD4+ T cells from blood. Source of these receptors: a man aged 18 to 29 in good health.

This clone was found a few times. The chain links TRBV5-1 to TRBJ2-7, with D perhaps matching TRBD1 (5 bases). The length of the CDR3 is 15 residues. The V gene lost 0 bases and the J gene lost 2 bases, with 12 bases spanning the gap. The germline gives CDR1 SGHRS, CDR2 YFSETQ. The CDR3 sequence is CASSLAGQPTYEQYF. CDR3 sequence (DNA): TGCGCCAGCAGCTTGGCCGGACAACCAACCTACGAGCAGTACTTC.

In its sample, this clone was seen a few times. The chain recombines TRBV5-4 with TRBJ2-6; D call uncertain. CDR3 length equals 14 residues. The germline CDR1 and CDR2 sequences are SGHNT and YYREEE (reference sequence). V was clipped by 2 bases and J by 6 bases, with 9 bases between them. The CDR3, as DNA: TGTGCCAGCAGCTTTGGGCAGAAGGCCAACGTCCTGACTTTC. It is translated as CASSFGQKANVLTF.

This clone appeared a few times. The V gene is TRBV6-6, the J gene TRBJ2-2; no clear D. The CDR3 loop spans 13 amino acids. V was shortened by 2 bases and J by 4 bases, with 5 bases between the two germline ends. Germline-derived CDR1 and CDR2 are MNHNY and SVGAGI (reference sequence). CDR3 sequence reads: CASSYEFTGELFF. The CDR3 DNA reads as TGTGCCAGCAGTTACGAGTTCACCGGGGAGCTGTTTTTT.

The chain is built from TRBV9 and TRBJ1-1; no clear D. The CDR3 contains 15 residues. V lost 0 bases and J lost 1, with 10 bases in between. Germline lookup yields CDR1 SGDLS and CDR2 YYNGEE. Written as DNA, the CDR3 is TGTGCCAGCAGCGTAGGGGCTCAGAGGAACACTGAAGCTTTCTTT. Amino acid sequence: CASSVGAQRNTEAFF.

The chain employs TRBV4-3 and TRBJ2-5; D gene ambiguous. Trimming removed 0 bases at V and 3 bases at J, with 11 bases between. Germline CDR1 reads LGHNA; CDR2 reads YSLEER. The CDR3 loop spans 15 amino acids. For the CDR3, the DNA is TGCGCCAGCAGCCAAGATCCTTCCAGGAAAGAGACCCAGTACTTC. Its translation: CASSQDPSRKETQYF.

On this clone itself: Different DNA sequences within this sample yield the same CDR3. The chain couples TRBV9 to TRBJ2-5; D assignment may be TRBD1 or TRBD2 (6 bases each). The V and J ends lost 1 base and 4 bases respectively, with 11 bases between them. The germline V gene encodes CDR1 SGDLS and CDR2 YYNGEE. The CDR3 length is 14 residues. CDR3 sequence (DNA): TGTGCCAGCAGCGTATCCCGGGGGCGAGAGACCCAGTACTTC. Translating gives CASSVSRGRETQYF.

This CDR3 is CASSAKGAGVEQYF. As DNA, the CDR3 is TGTGCCAGCAGTGCGAAGGGGGCAGGTGTCGAGCAGTACTTC. The chain uses TRBV2 and TRBJ2-7; 7 bases are shared with TRBD1. The CDR3 has 14 residues. CDR1 is SNHLY, CDR2 FYNNEI, per germline. V lost 4 bases, J lost 6 bases, and 9 bases stayed unmatched.

A few counts support this clone. The chain links TRBV28 to TRBJ1-2; unclear D gene. With 4 bases removed from V and 7 bases from J, the gap between germline ends came to 7 bases. The CDR3 extends over 11 amino acids. CDR1 is MDHEN, CDR2 SYDVKM, per germline. CDR3 sequence reads: CASSSFRGYTF. The CDR3 bases are TGTGCCAGCAGTTCCTTTCGTGGCTACACCTTC.

V and J are TRBV4-1 and TRBJ1-2; no clear D. Germline V lookup: CDR1 MGHRA, CDR2 YSYEKL. Trimming removed 0 bases at V and 4 bases at J, with 12 bases between. CDR3 size: 15 residues. The CDR3 nucleotides are TGCGCCAGCAGCCAAGAGGGAAGCGTACCCTATGGCTACACCTTC. Translation gives CASSQEGSVPYGYTF.

This clone was detected a few times. The rearrangement joins TRBV5-1 to TRBJ2-7; TRBD2 agrees at 11 bases. Germline V gene lookup returns CDR1 SGHRS and CDR2 YFSETQ. V lost 4 bases, J lost 3 bases, and 6 bases stayed unmatched. The CDR3 sequence is 15 residues long. The CDR3 reads CASSLQTSGNYEQYF. Written as DNA, the CDR3 is TGCGCCAGCAGCCTCCAGACTAGCGGGAACTACGAGCAGTACTTC.

The rearrangement links TRBV29-1 to TRBJ2-3, with a weak D call TRBD1 (5 bases). The CDR3 consists of 15 residues. V was clipped by 5 bases and J by 2 bases, with 17 bases between them. Germline V gene lookup returns CDR1 SQVTM and CDR2 ANQGSEA. The CDR3 protein is CSVKDTQGNTDTQYF. In DNA, the CDR3 is TGCAGCGTTAAGGACACGCAAGGAAACACAGATACGCAGTATTTT.

The chain employs TRBV6-5 and TRBJ2-3; possibly TRBD2 for D (6 bases). This CDR3 has 15 residues. V lost 0 bases, J lost 3 bases, and 10 bases lay in between. Germline V CDR1 and CDR2: MNHEY, SVGAGI. DNA of the CDR3: TGTGCCAGCAGTTACTCGAATGGAGGGACAGATACGCAGTATTTT. This sequence encodes CASSYSNGGTDTQYF.

This clone was picked up a small number of times. The chain couples TRBV27 to TRBJ2-7; TRBD1 aligns across 7 bases. V shed 7 bases, J shed 3 bases, and the junction held 15 bases outside the gene matches. The CDR3 totals 16 residues. CDR1 and CDR2 (germline): MNHEY, SMNVEV (reference sequence). CDR3 loop: CASTHITGQNRYEQYF. CDR3 DNA: TGTGCCAGCACTCACATCACGGGACAGAACCGCTACGAGCAGTACTTC.

The rearrangement joins TRBV28 to TRBJ1-2; possible D gene TRBD1, 6 bases. Trimming removed 10 bases from V and 0 bases from J, with 18 bases in between. CDR1 MDHEN and CDR2 SYDVKM come from the germline V gene. This CDR3 has 15 residues. The CDR3 sequence is CATFDRSLANYGYTF. The CDR3 bases are TGTGCCACCTTCGACAGGTCACTAGCTAACTATGGCTACACCTTC.

Comment on this clone: Other DNA sequences of this sample code for an identical CDR3. This rearrangement joins TRBV18 to TRBJ1-2, with TRBD1 identical over 7 bases. V was clipped by 2 bases and J by 4 bases; unmatched bases: 4. The CDR3 runs to 14 residues. Germline-derived CDR1 and CDR2 are KGHSH and LQKENI. The DNA for the CDR3 is TGTGCCAGCTCACCAGACAGGGTCTCCTATGGCTACACCTTC. Protein product: CASSPDRVSYGYTF. The variable domain in full, with the rest retrieved from reference TRBV18 and TRBJ1-2, is NAGVMQNPRHLVRRRGQEARLRCSPMKGHSHVYWYRQLPEEGLKFMVYLQKENIIDESGMPKERFSAEFPKEGPSILRIQQVVRGDSAAYFCASSPDRVSYGYTFGSGTRLTVV.

The chain uses TRBV11-3 and TRBJ2-1; tentatively, D is TRBD2 (6 bases). CDR1 is SGHNT, CDR2 YENEEA, per germline. The CDR3 contains 15 residues. V lost 2 bases, J lost 4 bases, and 12 bases lay in between. CDR3 nucleotide sequence: TGTGCCAGCAGCTTATCTCATCGGGAGTACAATGAGCAGTTCTTC. Residues: CASSLSHREYNEQFF.

This chain uses TRBV5-4 with TRBJ2-5, with 8 positions matching TRBD2. The CDR3 totals 14 residues. Looked up from germline, CDR1 is SGHNT and CDR2 is YYREEE (reference sequence). J lost 0 bases, V lost 7 bases, and 5 bases had no gene match. The CDR3 region is CASREGRNQETQYF. The CDR3 DNA sequence: TGTGCCAGCCGGGAGGGGAGAAACCAAGAGACCCAGTACTTC.

The rearrangement uses TRBV27 and TRBJ2-7; D remains ambiguous. Germline V gene sequence: CDR1 MNHEY, CDR2 SMNVEV (reference sequence). V lost 1 base, J lost 7 bases, and 14 bases lay in between. The CDR3 covers 14 residues. The CDR3 sequence is CASSLLGGTGEQYF. Written as DNA, the CDR3 is TGTGCCAGCAGTTTATTAGGTGGTACTGGGGAGCAGTACTTC.

CDR3 nucleotide sequence: TGTGCCACCAGCAGAGATGAACAGGGACACGAGCAGTACTTC. Its translation is CATSRDEQGHEQYF. V is TRBV15 and J is TRBJ2-7, with D tentatively TRBD1 (6 bases). Trimming stripped 0 bases from V and 5 bases from J, with 11 bases between. This CDR3 comprises 14 residues. Germline V gene sequence: CDR1 LNHNV, CDR2 YYDKDF (reference sequence).

The genes are TRBV10-3 and TRBJ2-3, with D possibly TRBD1 on 6 matching bases. CDR3 length: 21 residues. Germline V lookup: CDR1 ENHRY, CDR2 SYGVKD. The V end lost 4 bases, the J end lost 1 base, and 30 bases lay between the germline ends. CDR3 nucleotides: TGTGCCATCAGTGTTTTCCGGAACCGGGACACGAAGCGTGTCGGCACAGATACGCAGTATTTT. It specifies CAISVFRNRDTKRVGTDTQYF.

The V gene is TRBV7-9, the J gene TRBJ2-7; 12 bases match TRBD1. The CDR3 spans 15 residues. CDR1 SEHNR and CDR2 FQNEAQ come from the germline V gene (reference sequence). V gave up 4 bases and J gave up 5 bases; unmatched junction bases: 6. The CDR3 DNA is TGTGCCAGCAGCTCCACCGGGACAGGGGGCGACGAGCAGTACTTC. This translates into CASSSTGTGGDEQYF.

The chain joins TRBV6-1 to TRBJ2-1; D remains ambiguous. V lost 0 bases and J 0 bases, leaving 6 bases between the germline ends. Germline V CDR1 and CDR2: MNHNS, SASEGT. CDR3 length: 15 amino acids. The CDR3 DNA reads as TGTGCCAGCAGTGAAGCGCTGGGCTCCTACAATGAGCAGTTCTTC. Amino acids: CASSEALGSYNEQFF.

J is TRBJ2-7 and V is TRBV7-8, with 7 bases fitting TRBD2. V lost 4 bases, J lost 4 bases, and 7 bases stayed unmatched. The CDR3 runs to 14 residues. Germline CDR1 and CDR2: SGHVS and FQNEAQ. CDR3 DNA: TGTGCCAGCAGCTCCCGGACTAGACATTACGAGCAGTACTTC. It translates to CASSSRTRHYEQYF.

This clone was counted a few times. This chain joins TRBV5-4 and TRBJ2-5; D gene uncertain. Looked up from germline, CDR1 is SGHNT and CDR2 is YYREEE (reference sequence). The CDR3 totals 13 residues. V lost 10 bases, J lost 2 bases, and 15 bases lay in between. CDR3 nucleotide sequence: TGTGCCTTTTTGGTGACCCCACAAGAGACCCAGTACTTC. This gives the protein CAFLVTPQETQYF.

This chain links TRBV4-1 with TRBJ1-1; 7 bases align to TRBD1. The V gene's germline CDR1 is MGHRA and CDR2 YSYEKL. Losses at the gene ends were 3 bases for V and 10 bases for J; bases not matched to a gene: 2. The CDR3 runs 11 residues. The CDR3 sequence is CASSQGQRAFF. CDR3 nucleotide sequence: TGCGCCAGCAGCCAGGGACAGAGAGCTTTCTTT.

The chain carries TRBV11-2 and TRBJ2-7; D perhaps matches TRBD2 (5 bases). V lost 3 bases to trimming and J lost 3 bases, with 18 bases between them. Germline V gene data show CDR1 as SGHAT and CDR2 as FQNNGV. The CDR3 covers 16 residues. CDR3 loop: CASSFLRPPDFYEQYF. The CDR3 DNA reads TGTGCCAGCAGCTTCCTCAGACCGCCGGACTTCTACGAGCAGTACTTC. Full variable domain (rest looked up from reference TRBV11-2 and TRBJ2-7): EAGVAQSPRYKIIEKRQSVAFWCNPISGHATLYWYQQILGQGPKLLIQFQNNGVVDDSQLPKDRFSAERLKGVDSTLKIQPAKLEDSAVYLCASSFLRPPDFYEQYFGPGTRLTVT.

DNA for the CDR3: TGTGCCAGCAGTTCCCCCCAGGGGGGGCACAATCAGCCCCAGCATTTT. Amino acids: CASSSPQGGHNQPQHF. The chain employs TRBV6-6 and TRBJ1-5; TRBD1 agrees at 7 bases. V was pared by 4 bases and J by 3 bases, with 9 bases of the junction left unmatched. This CDR3 region has 16 residues. Looked up from germline, CDR1 is MNHNY and CDR2 is SVGAGI (reference sequence).

The rearrangement joins TRBV7-2 to TRBJ1-3; D unclear. Germline V gene lookup returns CDR1 SGHTA and CDR2 FQGNSA. The CDR3 is 13 amino acids. Trimming pared 6 bases from V and 0 bases from J, leaving 6 bases between. This chain's CDR3 is CASRTSSGNTIYF. DNA of the CDR3: TGTGCCAGCAGGACGAGCTCTGGAAACACCATATATTTT.

The chain uses TRBV7-3 and TRBJ2-3; D unclear. V lost 2 bases and J 0 bases, leaving 3 bases between the germline ends. The germline gives CDR1 SGHTA, CDR2 FQGTGA. The length of the CDR3 is 13 residues. CDR3 nucleotides: TGTGCCAGCAGCTTAGACAGCACAGATACGCAGTATTTT. Its translation: CASSLDSTDTQYF.